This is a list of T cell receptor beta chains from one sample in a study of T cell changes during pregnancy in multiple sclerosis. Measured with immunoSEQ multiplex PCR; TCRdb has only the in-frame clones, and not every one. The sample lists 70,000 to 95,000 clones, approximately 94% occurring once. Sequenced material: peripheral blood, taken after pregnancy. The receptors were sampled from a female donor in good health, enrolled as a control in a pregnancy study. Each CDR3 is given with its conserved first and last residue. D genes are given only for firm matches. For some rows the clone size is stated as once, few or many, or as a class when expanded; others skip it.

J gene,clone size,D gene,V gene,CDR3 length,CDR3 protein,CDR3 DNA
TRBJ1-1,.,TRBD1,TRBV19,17,CASNRSGKTGVNTEAFF,TGTGCCAGTAACAGGAGTGGCAAGACAGGGGTGAACACTGAAGCTTTCTTT
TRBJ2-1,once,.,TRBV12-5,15,CASGLTVSSYNEQFF,TGTGCTAGTGGTTTAACGGTTAGCTCCTACAATGAGCAGTTCTTC
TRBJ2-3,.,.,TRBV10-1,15,CASSGGRTSTDTQYF,TGCGCCAGCAGTGGGGGGAGGACTAGCACAGATACGCAGTATTTT
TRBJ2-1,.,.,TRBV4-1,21,CASSQAVVVGGAFLSYNEQFF,TGCGCCAGCAGCCAAGCCGTTGTTGTAGGGGGGGCTTTCCTCTCCTACAATGAGCAGTTCTTC
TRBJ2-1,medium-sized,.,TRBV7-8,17,CASSLEHLADRYNEQFF,TGTGCCAGCAGCTTAGAACACCTAGCGGACAGATACAATGAGCAGTTCTTC
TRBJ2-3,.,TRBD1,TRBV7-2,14,CASSVSEGADTQYF,TGTGCCAGCAGCGTGAGCGAGGGGGCGGATACGCAGTATTTT
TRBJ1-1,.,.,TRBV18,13,CASSPSLNTEAFF,TGTGCCAGCTCACCTTCTCTGAACACTGAAGCTTTCTTT
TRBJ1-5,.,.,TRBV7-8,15,CASSLDSSMHQPQHF,TGTGCCAGCAGCCTGGACAGTTCGATGCATCAGCCCCAGCATTTT
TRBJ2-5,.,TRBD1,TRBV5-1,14,CASRYQTGLETQYF,TGCGCCAGCCGATACCAGACAGGGTTGGAGACCCAGTACTTC
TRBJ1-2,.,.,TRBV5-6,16,CASSGPQEGLRYGYTF,TGTGCCAGCAGCGGCCCACAGGAAGGGCTAAGGTATGGCTACACCTTC
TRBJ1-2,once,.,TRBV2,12,CAIDWGVNGYTF,TGTGCCATCGATTGGGGAGTAAATGGCTACACCTTC
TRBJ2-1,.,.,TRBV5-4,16,CASSLGGPSSYNEQFF,TGTGCCAGCAGCCTAGGGGGTCCAAGCTCCTACAATGAGCAGTTCTTC
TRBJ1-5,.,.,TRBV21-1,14,CASSKGTEDQPQHF,TGTGCCAGCAGCAAGGGGACAGAGGATCAGCCCCAGCATTTT
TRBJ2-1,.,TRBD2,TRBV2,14,CASIAGGLLNEQFF,TGTGCCAGCATAGCGGGAGGTCTTCTGAATGAGCAGTTCTTC
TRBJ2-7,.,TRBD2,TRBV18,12,CASSPREGEQYF,TGTGCCAGCTCACCACGGGAGGGCGAGCAGTACTTC
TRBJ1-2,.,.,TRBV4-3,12,CASSQGTGRYTF,TGCGCCAGCAGCCAAGGAACAGGGCGCTACACCTTC
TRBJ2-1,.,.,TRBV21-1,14,CASRTRRTKNEQFF,TGTGCCAGCCGCACTAGGCGAACTAAGAATGAGCAGTTCTTC
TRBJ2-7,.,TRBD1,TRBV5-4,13,CASSFGQGGEQYF,TGTGCCAGCAGCTTCGGACAGGGTGGCGAGCAGTACTTC